A single sample gave rise to the 14 T cell receptor beta chains below, sequenced in a study of hypomethylating agent response in myelodysplastic syndrome. Sequenced by immunoSEQ multiplex PCR; TCRdb stores in-frame clones only, minus some. The repertoire holds 7,000 or so clones, with around 90% as singletons. Sequenced material: bone marrow, taken before or after starting hypomethylating agent treatment for myelodysplastic syndrome (not recorded which). The receptor source for this set is a human donor with myelodysplastic syndrome.

The chain is built from TRBV5-6 and TRBJ2-7; no definite D call. This CDR3 comprises 16 residues. V was pared by 3 bases and J by 3 bases, with 19 bases between. The germline V gene has CDR1 SGHDT and CDR2 YYEEEE. CDR3 sequence (DNA): TGTGCCAGCAGCTCGAGAAGGGCTCCCCGAGACTACGAGCAGTACTTC. It is translated as CASSSRRAPRDYEQYF.

The V and J genes are TRBV5-1 and TRBJ2-5; D not resolved. Germline CDR1 SGHRS, CDR2 YFSETQ. Trimming cost V 0 bases and J 5 bases, with 11 bases left between them. The CDR3 has 14 amino acids. The CDR3 DNA reads TGCGCCAGCAGCTTGGGTGGTAGTCGGGAGACCCAGTACTTC. It yields the protein CASSLGGSRETQYF.

The CDR3 sequence: CASPGSGAGVQETQYF. Written as DNA, the CDR3 is TGCGCCAGCCCTGGGTCTGGGGCGGGGGTTCAAGAGACCCAGTACTTC. The gene calls are TRBV5-1 and TRBJ2-5, with 7 positions matching TRBD2. This CDR3 is built from 16 residues. CDR1 is SGHRS, CDR2 YFSETQ, per germline. J was trimmed by 2 bases and V by 7 bases; bases with no gene match: 14.

The genes are TRBV19 and TRBJ1-4, with 10 bases identical to TRBD1. V dropped 5 bases and J dropped 5; count of bases not matched to a gene: 14. In germline, CDR1 is LNHDA, CDR2 SQIVND (reference sequence). CDR3 size: 18 residues. CDR3 bases: TGTGCCAGTAGTCCCAGCCGTCGGACAGGGGGACCCAATGAAAAACTGTTTTTT. Residues: CASSPSRRTGGPNEKLFF. Together with reference TRBV19 and TRBJ1-4, the CDR3 gives the full variable domain: DGGITQSPKYLFRKEGQNVTLSCEQNLNHDAMYWYRQDPGQGLRLIYYSQIVNDFQKGDIAEGYSVSREKKESFPLTVTSAQKNPTAFYLCASSPSRRTGGPNEKLFFGSGTQLSVL.

The genes are TRBV6-1 and TRBJ2-3; TRBD2 might be the D (6 bases). Germline V lookup: CDR1 MNHNS, CDR2 SASEGT. The ends were cut back, 0 bases at V and 6 bases at J, with 13 bases in the middle. This CDR3 contains 15 residues. CDR3 nucleotides: TGTGCCAGCAGTGAAGCGCAGGAGGGCTCGGATACGCAGTATTTT. It specifies CASSEAQEGSDTQYF.

The chain uses TRBV19 and TRBJ1-2; D remains ambiguous. V was cut by 3 bases and J by 6 bases, with 11 bases left in between. This CDR3 has 13 residues. From germline, CDR1 is LNHDA and CDR2 SQIVND (reference sequence). The CDR3 DNA reads TGTGCCAGTAGTATCCGGGAGGTCCATGGCTACACCTTC. Amino acid sequence: CASSIREVHGYTF.

This chain joins TRBV10-3 and TRBJ2-1; the match to TRBD2 covers 10 bases. Germline assignment: CDR1 ENHRY and CDR2 SYGVKD. CDR3 length: 14 residues. The ends lost 10 bases at V and 6 bases at J; junction bases unmatched: 9. In nucleotides, the CDR3 is TGTGCCACTCGGACTAGCGGTATGATCAATGAGCAGTTCTTC. The encoded protein is CATRTSGMINEQFF.

The chain links TRBV5-5 to TRBJ2-7, with 8 nucleotides matching TRBD1. CDR3 size: 15 residues. Trimming removed 1 base from V and 0 bases from J; junction bases left unmatched: 3. The V gene's germline CDR1 is SGHKS and CDR2 YYEKEE (reference sequence). CDR3 nucleotide sequence: TGTGCCAGCAGCTTGCGCGACAGGGGCTCCTACGAGCAGTACTTC. Translated, it gives CASSLRDRGSYEQYF.

This clone was seen only once. The V and J genes are TRBV29-1 and TRBJ2-3, with 10 positions matching TRBD2. The length of the CDR3 is 12 residues. V trimming: 3 bases; J trimming: 11 bases; junction bases outside the gene matches: 5. Germline V gene lookup returns CDR1 SQVTM and CDR2 ANQGSEA. This CDR3 is CSVDGAGGMQYF. CDR3 bases: TGCAGCGTTGATGGAGCGGGGGGGATGCAGTATTTT.

V is TRBV11-2 and J is TRBJ2-7; 7 nucleotides align to TRBD2. V lost 7 bases to trimming and J lost 6 bases; unmatched junction nucleotides: 12. The CDR3 is 14 residues long. Germline-derived CDR1 and CDR2 are SGHAT and FQNNGV. Here the CDR3 reads CASTPEGTNREQYF. CDR3 sequence (DNA): TGTGCCAGCACCCCCGAGGGGACTAACCGCGAGCAGTACTTC.

The V gene is TRBV6-1, the J gene TRBJ2-7; weak D call: TRBD1 (6 bases). Trimming took off 5 bases at V and 3 bases at J, with 17 bases between the two ends. CDR1 is MNHNS and CDR2 is SASEGT in the germline V gene. The CDR3 is 15 amino acids. The CDR3 sequence: CASSPQGISGYEQYF. The CDR3 region has the DNA TGTGCCAGCAGTCCCCAGGGGATTAGTGGCTACGAGCAGTACTTC.

This clone was seen a single time. V is TRBV7-2 and J is TRBJ2-5; 7 bases agree with TRBD2. V shed 0 bases, J shed 1 base, and the junction held 8 bases outside the gene matches. This CDR3 spans 17 amino acids. The V gene's germline CDR1 is SGHTA and CDR2 FQGNSA. In nucleotides, the CDR3 is TGTGCCAGCAGCTTAGCGCGCGGGGGACCGACCCAAGAGACCCAGTACTTC. Amino acid sequence: CASSLARGGPTQETQYF.

The chain employs TRBV5-5 and TRBJ1-5; D ambiguous. This CDR3 spans 16 amino acids. V was shortened by 1 base and J by 2 bases, with 13 bases between the two germline ends. The germline CDR1 and CDR2 sequences are SGHKS and YYEKEE (reference sequence). CDR3 sequence: CASSLIRARGNQPQHF. DNA of the CDR3: TGTGCCAGCAGCTTGATTAGGGCTAGGGGCAATCAGCCCCAGCATTTT. Full variable domain (remainder filled in from reference TRBV5-5 and TRBJ1-5): DAGVTQSPTHLIKTRGQQVTLRCSPISGHKSVSWYQQVLGQGPQFIFQYYEKEERGRGNFPDRFSARQFPNYSSELNVNALLLGDSALYLCASSLIRARGNQPQHFGDGTRLSIL.

This clone appeared a single time. The J gene is TRBJ2-2, the V gene TRBV5-5, with 8 nucleotides matching TRBD1. There are 15 residues in the CDR3. CDR1 is SGHKS, CDR2 YYEKEE, per germline (reference sequence). V gave up 4 bases and J gave up 6 bases; unmatched junction bases: 8. As DNA, the CDR3 is TGTGCCAGCAGCATCGGGACAGGCGCGGCCGGGGAGCTGTTTTTT. Amino acid sequence: CASSIGTGAAGELFF.